This T cell receptor (beta chain) was captured in a study of T cell responses to AZD1222 COVID-19 vaccine. At the level of the study: Pooling was applied to second doses at about 4 or about 12 weeks.

Repertoires were generated with immunoSEQ multiplex PCR, while TCRdb's copy carries only in-frame clones and drops some. The data hold 120,000 or so clones, with approximately 92% observed a single time. The TCR was taken from an adult in good health. This specimen consisted of peripheral blood, obtained on day 0 of AZD1222 vaccination.

The CDR3: CASSQVPGQADEQYF. CDR3 coding DNA: TGCGCCAGCAGCCAGGTTCCGGGACAGGCCGACGAGCAGTACTTC. The chain employs TRBV4-1 and TRBJ2-7; 8 bases map to TRBD1. Trimming at V came to 3 bases and at J to 5 bases, leaving 9 bases not matched to a gene. This CDR3 has 15 amino acids. Germline-derived CDR1 and CDR2 are MGHRA and YSYEKL.